This T cell receptor (beta chain) was observed in a study of T cell changes during pregnancy in multiple sclerosis. Sequencing was performed with immunoSEQ multiplex PCR; in TCRdb, only in-frame clones are kept and a portion is missing. Altogether about 36,000 clones are present, 91% being singletons, with the ten largest covering 0.4% to 0.6%. V lost 5 bases and J 6 bases, leaving 10 bases between the germline ends. CDR1 is SGHTA and CDR2 is FQGNSA in the germline V gene. The CDR3 loop spans 13 amino acids. The TCR was taken from a female donor in good health, enrolled as a control in a pregnancy study. This specimen was CD4+ T cells from peripheral blood mononuclear cells, taken in the second trimester of pregnancy. V usage is TRBV7-2 and J usage is TRBJ2-2; D gene uncertain. This chain's CDR3 is CASSRPGAGELFF. The CDR3 coding sequence is TGTGCCAGCAGCCGCCCAGGCGCCGGGGAGCTGTTTTTT.